This record covers a single T cell receptor (beta chain). Trimming left V 1 base short and J 0 bases short, with 10 bases between. The CDR3 sequence is 15 residues long. Germline assignment: CDR1 SGHNT and CDR2 YYREEE (reference sequence). Enrollees, about 18 to 89 years old, lived in fewer than 25 US areas. The study assigned cohorts using participant-reported clinical history. As handled by the study authors: Amplification with reference gene primers provided the estimates of nucleated cell counts. TCRdb keeps only in-frame clones here, not all; method: immunoSEQ multiplex PCR. V, J and clone size reflect that table, while D and trimming were determined from the DNA. Here the sample spans 350,000 to 400,000 clones, 70% to 90% being singletons. This sample stems from a study of blood T cell repertoires in COVID-19. Across the whole study: PBMCs, B-cell-depleted T cells, or T cells were the source of the cDNA or gDNA that made up the material.

This rearrangement joins TRBV5-4 to TRBJ1-2; D not resolved. The clonotype originates from a woman aged 30 to 39 with acute COVID-19. Sequenced material: PBMCs or T cells enriched from blood (not recorded which). CDR3 coding DNA: TGTGCCAGCAGCTTGTTGGGCAGGTCTAACTATGGCTACACCTTC. It translates to CASSLLGRSNYGYTF.